One and the same sample provided the 29 T cell receptor beta chains below, sequenced in a study of blood T cells in healthy people across ages. A J-beta primer mix and a sample-barcoded 5' primer were used in a second PCR of about 7 to 12 cycles. TCRdb fed the 5' RACE reads into MiXCR, producing one record per CDR3 protein. Of about 780,000 distinct CDR3 sequences in the sample, roughly 60% are singletons; the top ten hold about 27%. The sequencing sample was made of blood. Receptors originate from a man between 25 and 39 years old in good health.

This chain joins TRBV11-2 and TRBJ2-5, with a tentative D call TRBD1 (7 bases). The V and J ends lost 5 bases and 5 bases respectively, with 12 bases between them. The germline CDR1 and CDR2 sequences are SGHAT and FQNNGV. The CDR3 consists of 13 residues. CDR3 amino acids: CASSKGAGETQYF. DNA for the CDR3: TGTGCCAGCAGCAAGGGGGCGGGGGAGACCCAGTACTTC.

The chain uses TRBV5-1 and TRBJ1-6; D remains unclear. The length of the CDR3 is 15 residues. Deletions cut 1 base from V and 0 bases from J, with 5 bases between. Germline V gene sequence: CDR1 SGHRS, CDR2 YFSETQ. The CDR3: CASSLTSSYNSPLHF. For the CDR3, the DNA is TGCGCCAGCAGCTTGACAAGCTCCTATAATTCACCCCTCCACTTT.

This clonotype has just a few counts. This chain links TRBV4-2 with TRBJ2-7, with 7 bases lining up with TRBD1. The CDR3 is made up of 16 amino acids. In germline, CDR1 is LGHNA, CDR2 YNFKEQ. V was clipped by 1 base and J by 5 bases; unmatched bases: 11. CDR3 protein: CASSQGLGGFRDEQYF. CDR3 sequence (DNA): TGTGCCAGCAGCCAAGGCTTAGGGGGCTTTCGGGACGAGCAGTACTTC.

The genes are TRBV20-1 and TRBJ1-2; possibly TRBD1 for D (6 bases). The V end lost 5 bases, the J end lost 4 bases, and 20 bases lay between the germline ends. Germline V gene lookup returns CDR1 DFQATT and CDR2 SNEGSKA (reference sequence). CDR3 length: 15 amino acids. CDR3 loop: CSAPQTRTDLYGYTF. As DNA, the CDR3 is TGCAGTGCTCCGCAAACCAGGACAGATCTCTATGGCTACACCTTC.

The gene calls are TRBV25-1 and TRBJ1-2; D is undetermined. Germline-derived CDR1 and CDR2 are MGHDK and SYGVNS. The CDR3 is 14 residues long. V was clipped by 8 bases and J by 4 bases, with 17 bases between them. This CDR3 reads CASGAPLGSYGYTF. CDR3 DNA sequence: TGTGCCAGCGGAGCGCCCCTAGGATCCTATGGCTACACCTTC.

The sample holds a few counts of this clonotype. The chain joins TRBV7-2 to TRBJ2-7; possible D gene TRBD1, 7 bases. The CDR3 consists of 13 residues. V lost 5 bases and J 3 bases, leaving 11 bases between the germline ends. Germline-derived CDR1 and CDR2 are SGHTA and FQGNSA. In nucleotides, the CDR3 is TGTGCCAGCAGCCTCAGGGGGGACTACGAGCAGTACTTC. It encodes CASSLRGDYEQYF. The full variable domain, completed using reference TRBV7-2 and TRBJ2-7, is GAGVSQSPSNKVTEKGKDVELRCDPISGHTALYWYRQSLGQGLEFLIYFQGNSAPDKSGLPSDRFSAERTGGSVSTLTIQRTQQEDSAVYLCASSLRGDYEQYFGPGTRLTVT.

The gene calls are TRBV5-5 and TRBJ2-7; D gene ambiguous. The CDR3 has 13 amino acids. The germline V gene encodes CDR1 SGHKS and CDR2 YYEKEE (reference sequence). Trimming removed 2 bases at V and 2 bases at J, with 8 bases between. The CDR3 DNA reads TGTGCCAGCAGCTTTAGGGTCCCCTACGAGCAGTACTTC. Its protein product is CASSFRVPYEQYF. The whole variable domain, remainder taken from reference TRBV5-5 and TRBJ2-7, is DAGVTQSPTHLIKTRGQQVTLRCSPISGHKSVSWYQQVLGQGPQFIFQYYEKEERGRGNFPDRFSARQFPNYSSELNVNALLLGDSALYLCASSFRVPYEQYFGPGTRLTVT.

The chain couples TRBV20-1 to TRBJ1-2, with no clear D. The CDR3 extends over 15 amino acids. Per germline, CDR1 DFQATT and CDR2 SNEGSKA (reference sequence). The germline V and J ends were trimmed by 3 bases and 5 bases, with 19 bases remaining between them. The CDR3 sequence is CSARESGIVTYGYTF. CDR3 nucleotides: TGCAGTGCTAGGGAAAGCGGGATAGTCACTTATGGCTACACCTTC.

The V call is TRBV6-1, the J call TRBJ2-7; D may be TRBD2 (6 bases). Germline CDR1 is MNHNS and CDR2 is SASEGT. The CDR3 loop spans 17 amino acids. V dropped 1 base and J dropped 3 bases, with 19 bases sitting between them. CDR3 sequence reads: CASSEVGGRAMNYEQYF. In nucleotides, the CDR3 is TGTGCCAGCAGTGAAGTCGGAGGGCGTGCCATGAACTACGAGCAGTACTTC.

The chain uses TRBV6-2 or TRBV6-3 and TRBJ2-7, with D possibly TRBD1 on 6 matching bases. Germline-derived CDR1 and CDR2 are MNHEY and SVGEGT. With 8 bases removed from V and 3 bases from J, the gap between germline ends came to 11 bases. The CDR3 extends over 12 amino acids. CDR3 sequence reads: CASQGQNYEQYF. The DNA of the CDR3 is TGTGCCAGCCAGGGGCAGAACTACGAGCAGTACTTC.

V gene TRBV20-1 combines with J gene TRBJ1-4; D is unclear. Trimming left V 1 base short and J 10 bases short, with 7 bases between. Germline CDR1 reads DFQATT; CDR2 reads SNEGSKA (reference sequence). The CDR3 runs to 11 residues. CDR3 in DNA: TGCAGTGCTAGAGTGGTAGGAAAACTGTTTTTT. Its translation is CSARVVGKLFF.

This clonotype was recorded at least ten times. This rearrangement joins TRBV27 to TRBJ2-7; 10 nucleotides agree with TRBD1. The CDR3 is made up of 14 amino acids. Germline V gives CDR1 MNHEY, CDR2 SMNVEV (reference sequence). Trimming at V came to 6 bases and at J to 3 bases, leaving 5 bases not matched to a gene. CDR3 amino acids: CASSLTGGGYEQYF. CDR3 bases: TGTGCCAGCAGCTTGACAGGGGGCGGCTACGAGCAGTACTTC.

The rearrangement uses TRBV6-1 and TRBJ1-2; possible D gene TRBD1, 6 bases. CDR1 and CDR2 (germline): MNHNS, SASEGT. Trimming stripped 9 bases from V and 7 bases from J, with 21 bases between. The CDR3 length is 14 residues. CDR3 sequence: CASAPRGGASGYTF. CDR3 sequence (DNA): TGTGCCAGTGCCCCCCGCGGGGGGGCTAGTGGCTACACCTTC.

The gene calls are TRBV7-6 and TRBJ2-2; 7 bases line up with TRBD2. CDR1 SGHVS and CDR2 FNYEAQ come from the germline V gene. The CDR3 loop spans 15 amino acids. V lost 5 bases to trimming and J lost 6 bases; unmatched junction nucleotides: 9. CDR3 residues: CASSATSAGAGELFF. The CDR3 nucleotides read TGTGCCAGCAGCGCCACTAGCGCCGGGGCCGGGGAGCTGTTTTTT.

The table lists this clonotype with many counts. The CDR3 sequence is CSARRVAGGDADTQYF. The CDR3 bases are TGCAGTGCTAGACGGGTAGCGGGGGGTGATGCAGATACGCAGTATTTT. The chain carries TRBV20-1 and TRBJ2-3; 10 bases match TRBD2. V shed 2 bases and J 4 bases; nucleotides not matched to a gene: 9. The CDR3 has 16 residues. Germline values: CDR1 DFQATT, CDR2 SNEGSKA (reference sequence).

The chain links TRBV25-1 to TRBJ1-6; 8 positions agree with TRBD1. After removal of 6 bases from V and 8 bases from J, the junction contained 3 bases not matched to a gene. Per germline, CDR1 MGHDK and CDR2 SYGVNS. There are 13 residues in the CDR3. DNA for the CDR3: TGTGCCAGCAGGGACAGGGATTATTCACCCCTCCACTTT. It yields the protein CASRDRDYSPLHF. The complete variable domain, with remaining parts taken from reference TRBV25-1 and TRBJ1-6, reads EADIYQTPRYLVIGTGKKITLECSQTMGHDKMYWYQQDPGMELHLIHYSYGVNSTEKGDLSSESTVSRIRTEHFPLTLESARPSHTSQYLCASRDRDYSPLHFGNGTRLTVT.

The chain combines TRBV7-2 with TRBJ1-5; 10 bases fit TRBD1. The V gene end was trimmed by 5 bases and the J gene end by 5 bases; junction bases not matched to a gene: 6. There are 15 residues in the CDR3. Germline V gene sequence: CDR1 SGHTA, CDR2 FQGNSA. In DNA, the CDR3 is TGTGCCAGCAGCGGGAGGACAGGGGGTGATCAGCCCCAGCATTTT. It yields the protein CASSGRTGGDQPQHF.

The genes are TRBV30 and TRBJ2-7; D gene unclear. Germline V gene lookup returns CDR1 GTSNPN and CDR2 SVGIG (reference sequence). The CDR3 covers 13 residues. The V end was cut by 0 bases, the J end by 0 bases, with 6 bases between. In DNA, the CDR3 is TGTGCCTGGAGTGTGGAAAGCTCCTACGAGCAGTACTTC. It specifies CAWSVESSYEQYF.

This clonotype was seen a few times. The V gene is TRBV12-3 or TRBV12-4, the J gene TRBJ2-7; a possible D gene is TRBD1 (7 bases). This CDR3 is built from 13 residues. V was cut by 7 bases and J by 4 bases, with 14 bases left in between. The CDR3 nucleotides are TGTGCCAGCAACCCAGGGGGGAGGTACGAGCAGTACTTC. This codes for CASNPGGRYEQYF.

The sample holds many counts of this clonotype. The chain carries TRBV7-8 and TRBJ2-5; D is undetermined. From germline, CDR1 is SGHVS and CDR2 FQNEAQ. V dropped 8 bases and J dropped 3 bases, with 4 bases sitting between them. CDR3 length equals 10 residues. As DNA, the CDR3 is TGTGCCAGCGGGGAAGAGACCCAGTACTTC. Amino acid sequence: CASGEETQYF.

This clonotype was seen more than once but under ten times. V usage is TRBV7-3 and J usage is TRBJ2-7, with a possible D match to TRBD2 (6 bases). Between the trimmed V and J ends, which lost 0 bases and 2 bases, there was a span of 11 bases. CDR3 length equals 15 residues. Germline CDR1 SGHTA, CDR2 FQGTGA. The DNA of the CDR3 is TGTGCCAGCAGCTTAACGGCGGGACCACCCTACGAGCAGTACTTC. This codes for CASSLTAGPPYEQYF.

This clonotype was seen only once. The chain employs TRBV9 and TRBJ2-7; 9 bases fit TRBD1. This CDR3 has 16 amino acids. After removal of 4 bases from V and 7 bases from J, the junction contained 15 bases not matched to a gene. CDR1 and CDR2 from the germline V gene are SGDLS and YYNGEE. The CDR3, as DNA: TGTGCCAGCAGCACGACACCGGGACAGGGTGGAACGGAGCAGTACTTC. This translates into CASSTTPGQGGTEQYF.

The chain has TRBV20-1 and TRBJ2-7; 8 nucleotides align to TRBD1. The CDR3 is 12 residues long. V trimming: 0 bases; J trimming: 5 bases; junction bases outside the gene matches: 0. CDR1 and CDR2 from the germline V gene are DFQATT and SNEGSKA (reference sequence). The CDR3 loop is CSAREDRDEQYF. Here the CDR3 DNA reads TGCAGTGCTAGAGAGGACAGGGACGAGCAGTACTTC.

This clonotype was counted between two and nine times. This chain joins TRBV6-6 and TRBJ2-1, with D maybe TRBD2 (5 bases). This CDR3 contains 11 residues. The ends were cut back, 10 bases at V and 6 bases at J, with 10 bases in the middle. CDR1 is MNHNY, CDR2 SVGAGI, per germline (reference sequence). CDR3 DNA: TGTGCCATCCTGGGGAGCAATGAGCAGTTCTTC. The encoded protein is CAILGSNEQFF.

The rearrangement links TRBV6-1 to TRBJ2-1; a possible D gene is TRBD2 (6 bases). The CDR3 length is 15 residues. Germline V gene sequence: CDR1 MNHNS, CDR2 SASEGT. Trimming removed 10 bases at V and 5 bases at J, with 21 bases between. CDR3 sequence reads: CATPTGTRINNEQFF. CDR3 bases: TGTGCCACCCCAACCGGGACTCGTATCAACAATGAGCAGTTCTTC.

V and J are TRBV5-1 and TRBJ2-3, with a possible D match to TRBD1 (5 bases). Germline assignment: CDR1 SGHRS and CDR2 YFSETQ. Trimming pared 2 bases from V and 3 bases from J, leaving 13 bases between. This CDR3 spans 15 amino acids. CDR3 in amino acids: CASSLPATETDTQYF. The DNA of the CDR3 is TGCGCCAGCAGCTTACCTGCGACAGAAACAGATACGCAGTATTTT.

This clonotype has just a few counts. This chain joins TRBV27 and TRBJ1-2; a weak D match, TRBD1 (6 bases). The CDR3 covers 14 residues. The germline V and J ends were trimmed by 2 bases and 4 bases, with 11 bases remaining between them. Per the germline V gene, CDR1 is MNHEY and CDR2 is SMNVEV (reference sequence). This chain's CDR3 is CASSLGGAGYGYTF. The CDR3 DNA reads TGTGCCAGCAGTTTAGGGGGGGCAGGCTATGGCTACACCTTC.

The gene calls are TRBV15 and TRBJ1-5; D is perhaps TRBD1 (5 bases). V shed 3 bases and J shed 1 base, with 10 bases lying between them. Germline values: CDR1 LNHNV, CDR2 YYDKDF (reference sequence). CDR3 length equals 15 residues. CDR3 loop: CATSSFRGSNQPQHF. The CDR3 coding sequence is TGTGCCACCAGCAGTTTCCGGGGCAGCAATCAGCCCCAGCATTTT.

This clonotype was detected only a few times. The J gene is TRBJ2-3, the V gene TRBV2; TRBD1 might be the D (5 bases). Trimming removed 6 bases at V and 2 bases at J, with 15 bases between. Germline-derived CDR1 and CDR2 are SNHLY and FYNNEI. The CDR3 loop spans 15 amino acids. Written as DNA, the CDR3 is TGTGCCAGCAGGGAGCGAGACAGAAACACAGATACGCAGTATTTT. Translated, it gives CASRERDRNTDTQYF.